This section outlines one T cell receptor beta chain sequence together with its context. Its target is unknown. V dropped 0 bases and J dropped 9 bases, with 6 bases sitting between them. Germline CDR1 reads LGHNA; CDR2 reads YSLEER. This CDR3 is built from 12 residues. It was 5'RACE with constant-segment primers that produced the TCR alpha and TCR beta cDNA libraries, which carried sample barcodes and UMIs. MiXCR, run by TCRdb on the 5' RACE reads, gives a single entry per CDR3 protein. The sample lists about 340,000 distinct CDR3 sequences; 15% to 20% were seen once. This sample stems from a study of T-cell memory formation after mild COVID-19. Study-level findings and limits: Memory from before infection featured some responding clones, which suggests cross-reactive memory joined.

The chain uses TRBV4-3 and TRBJ1-5; D remains unclear. This receptor was obtained from a man younger than 35 who had mild COVID-19 (a few samples of this study predate the infection). Cell type and time point are not known. Sequences were obtained from PBMCs or a T cell subset sorted from them (not recorded which). The CDR3 coding sequence is TGCGCCAGCAGCCAAGACGAGGGGCCCCAGCATTTT. Its protein is CASSQDEGPQHF.